This paragraph reports one T cell receptor (beta chain). What it binds is not known. The entry originates in a study of identical twins. This CDR3 spans 12 amino acids. Trimming removed 4 bases from V and 5 bases from J, with 11 bases in between. Germline CDR1 is SQVTM and CDR2 is ANQGSEA. Study-level results: Insertions were fewer in abundant cord blood beta clonotypes, whereas memory repertoires showed none of this pattern.

One entry per CDR3 protein, called by TCRdb with MiXCR from the 5' RACE reads. The sample has hundreds of thousands of distinct CDR3 sequences, roughly 20% seen once; the top ten hold roughly 13%. These same data were also listed under a study on T cells expressing NK-cell markers.

The origin of this receptor is a woman under 30 in good health. V and J are TRBV29-1 and TRBJ2-5; perhaps TRBD2 as D (5 bases). Source material: PBMCs. CDR3 loop: CSVAEGRETQYF. In DNA form, the CDR3 reads TGCAGCGTTGCAGAGGGAAGGGAGACCCAGTACTTC.